The subject of this entry is one TCR beta chain. This sample was included in a study of blood T cell repertoires in COVID-19. Overall study: T cells, B-cell-depleted T cells, or PBMCs provided the cDNA or gDNA that served as material.

This CDR3 has 15 amino acids. Trimming stripped 5 bases from V and 3 bases from J, with 14 bases between. Germline V gene sequence: CDR1 SGHTA, CDR2 FQGNSA. Original methodology: Amplification of reference gene primers provided the estimated nucleated cell counts. TCRdb keeps only in-frame clones here, not all; method: immunoSEQ multiplex PCR. V and J calls and clone size come straight from that table; D and trimming were deduced from the DNA. The sample includes about 300,000 clones, 87% of them seen just once. The chain links TRBV7-2 to TRBJ2-4, with D possibly matching TRBD2 (7 bases). The sample was peripheral blood. The receptor comes from a young man with active or convalescent COVID-19. Written as DNA, the CDR3 is TGTGCCAGCAGCCACGGCGGGGGCAGCAAAAACATTCAGTACTTC. Its protein is CASSHGGGSKNIQYF.